These 18 T cell receptor beta chains share one sample of origin, sequenced in a study of T-cell memory formation after mild COVID-19. TCRdb used MiXCR to reprocess the 5' RACE reads, holding one entry per CDR3 protein. The sample lists roughly 310,000 distinct CDR3 sequences, about a sixth occurring once. Sequencing was done on a sample of PBMCs or a T cell subset sorted from them (not recorded which). These receptors were taken from a man aged 18 to 35 who had mild COVID-19 (a few samples of this study predate the infection). Cell type and time point are not known.

The chain is built from TRBV29-1 and TRBJ1-2; 10 nucleotides line up with TRBD1. V lost 4 bases, J lost 6 bases, and 5 bases stayed unmatched. Germline V lookup: CDR1 SQVTM, CDR2 ANQGSEA. The CDR3 runs to 13 residues. In DNA form, the CDR3 reads TGCAGCGTTGGCCGACAGGGGGCCGATGGCTACACCTTC. Translation gives CSVGRQGADGYTF. The variable domain in full, completed from reference TRBV29-1 and TRBJ1-2, reads SAVISQKPSRDICQRGTSLTIQCQVDSQVTMMFWYRQQPGQSLTLIATANQGSEATYESGFVIDKFPISRPNLTFSTLTVSNMSPEDSSIYLCSVGRQGADGYTFGSGTRLTVV.

This clonotype was recorded at least ten times. The chain couples TRBV11-2 to TRBJ2-7, with 8 bases matching TRBD2. CDR3 length: 15 amino acids. V lost 0 bases, J lost 3 bases, and 4 bases stayed unmatched. Germline V gene lookup returns CDR1 SGHAT and CDR2 FQNNGV. The CDR3 DNA is TGTGCCAGCAGCTTAGAGCGGGGGGCCTACTACGAGCAGTACGTC. It is translated as CASSLERGAYYEQYV.

CDR3 residues: CASSLSGGDPDTQYF. In DNA, the CDR3 is TGTGCCAGCAGCCTTAGCGGGGGGGATCCAGATACGCAGTATTTT. This chain uses TRBV3-1 with TRBJ2-3; TRBD2 matches at 11 bases. The junction had 4 bases not matched to a gene; V was cut back by 4 bases and J by 4 bases. Germline V lookup: CDR1 LGHDT, CDR2 YNNKEL (reference sequence). This CDR3 contains 15 residues.

This chain links TRBV6-6 with TRBJ2-7, with D maybe TRBD2 (7 bases). The CDR3 contains 15 residues. V gave up 6 bases and J gave up 5 bases, with 20 bases separating them. The germline CDR1 and CDR2 sequences are MNHNY and SVGAGI (reference sequence). The chain's CDR3 is CASSNTRGAPHEQYF. CDR3 coding DNA: TGTGCCAGCAGCAACACTCGGGGGGCGCCCCACGAGCAGTACTTC.

J is TRBJ2-3 and V is TRBV28, with D possibly being TRBD1 (5 bases). V dropped 3 bases and J dropped 4 bases, with 14 bases sitting between them. CDR1 is MDHEN, CDR2 SYDVKM, per germline. This CDR3 has 15 residues. CDR3 sequence: CASSLGPTSADTQYF. Here the CDR3 DNA reads TGTGCCAGCAGTTTGGGGCCGACGTCCGCAGATACGCAGTATTTT.

The CDR3: CASSNTGGNQPQHF. CDR3 sequence (DNA): TGTGCCAGCAGCAATACAGGGGGCAATCAGCCCCAGCATTTT. The rearrangement links TRBV3-1 to TRBJ1-5, with 7 bases identical to TRBD1. The CDR3 is 14 amino acids. Losses at the gene ends were 5 bases for V and 2 bases for J; bases not matched to a gene: 3. Looked up from germline, CDR1 is LGHDT and CDR2 is YNNKEL (reference sequence).

This clonotype showed up just a few times. This sequence joins TRBV20-1 and TRBJ1-4, with D unclear. The CDR3 loop spans 14 amino acids. Between the trimmed V and J ends, which lost 5 bases and 1 base, there was a span of 11 bases. CDR1 is DFQATT and CDR2 is SNEGSKA in the germline V gene (reference sequence). This CDR3 reads CSAHGTQTNEKLFF. The CDR3 DNA sequence: TGCAGTGCTCACGGAACGCAAACTAATGAAAAACTGTTTTTT.

Here the CDR3 DNA reads TGTGCCAGCAGCTTCTGGGACAGGGGAATCACTGAAGCTTTCTTT. The encoded protein is CASSFWDRGITEAFF. The chain is built from TRBV5-4 and TRBJ1-1; TRBD1 matches at 10 bases. The CDR3 spans 15 residues. Germline CDR1 and CDR2: SGHNT and YYREEE (reference sequence). The ends lost 2 bases at V and 4 bases at J; junction bases unmatched: 5.

Only a few counts were recorded for this clonotype. The gene calls are TRBV27 and TRBJ2-7, with D possibly being TRBD1 or TRBD2 (5 bases each). This CDR3 spans 15 amino acids. Germline CDR1 and CDR2: MNHEY and SMNVEV (reference sequence). The germline V and J ends were trimmed by 3 bases and 0 bases, with 12 bases remaining between them. The CDR3 DNA is TGTGCCAGCAGTTTGAGCCCAGGGAGCTCCTACGAGCAGTACGTC. This translates into CASSLSPGSSYEQYV.

The J gene is TRBJ2-5, the V gene TRBV7-6; 10 bases line up with TRBD2. Germline CDR1 and CDR2: SGHVS and FNYEAQ. The CDR3 is 18 amino acids. V gave up 3 bases and J gave up 4 bases; unmatched junction bases: 14. CDR3 residues: CASSFGAGLAGVGETQYF. In nucleotides, the CDR3 is TGTGCCAGCAGCTTCGGAGCGGGGCTAGCGGGGGTCGGAGAGACCCAGTACTTC.

This clonotype was seen a handful of times. The CDR3 protein is CASSSPTGVLAEAFF. In nucleotides, the CDR3 is TGTGCCAGCAGCTCCCCGACAGGGGTTCTCGCTGAAGCTTTCTTT. V gene TRBV7-9 combines with J gene TRBJ1-1; 8 positions agree with TRBD1. Per germline, CDR1 SEHNR and CDR2 FQNEAQ (reference sequence). V trimming: 4 bases; J trimming: 6 bases; junction bases outside the gene matches: 10. This CDR3 spans 15 amino acids.

This clonotype occurred a few times. The chain recombines TRBV7-2 with TRBJ2-7; D gene uncertain. This CDR3 spans 14 amino acids. Per the germline V gene, CDR1 is SGHTA and CDR2 is FQGNSA. Between the trimmed V and J ends, which lost 5 bases and 5 bases, there was a span of 16 bases. The CDR3 DNA follows: TGTGCCAGCAGCCATGCCAGGATCCGGAACGAGCAGTACTTC. This encodes CASSHARIRNEQYF.

This clonotype came up a few times. V gene TRBV4-2 combines with J gene TRBJ2-3; 9 nucleotides match TRBD1. Germline V gene lookup returns CDR1 LGHNA and CDR2 YNFKEQ. This CDR3 has 17 residues. The V segment lost 3 bases and the J segment 2 bases; nucleotides outside the gene matches: 9. The DNA of the CDR3 is TGTGCCAGCAGCCACCCACACCGGACAGGGGACACAGATACGCAGTATTTT. Translating it yields CASSHPHRTGDTDTQYF.

The gene calls are TRBV28 and TRBJ1-6; D unclear. In germline, CDR1 is MDHEN, CDR2 SYDVKM. This CDR3 is built from 11 residues. Trimming shortened V by 3 bases and J by 14 bases, and 8 bases separated the two germline ends. The CDR3 reads CASSLTSTLHF. The CDR3 DNA reads as TGTGCCAGCAGTTTGACATCCACCCTCCACTTT.

The chain combines TRBV5-1 with TRBJ2-2; 8 bases agree with TRBD1. V was clipped by 0 bases and J by 1 base; unmatched bases: 8. Germline CDR1 SGHRS, CDR2 YFSETQ. There are 18 residues in the CDR3. CDR3 in amino acids: CASSLASRTGWNTGELFF. CDR3 coding DNA: TGCGCCAGCAGCTTGGCATCCCGGACAGGGTGGAACACCGGGGAGCTGTTTTTT.

This clonotype was found a few times. J is TRBJ2-5 and V is TRBV20-1; 9 positions match TRBD2. Germline assignment: CDR1 DFQATT and CDR2 SNEGSKA (reference sequence). The V segment lost 4 bases and the J segment 4 bases; nucleotides outside the gene matches: 1. The CDR3 sequence is 12 residues long. CDR3 sequence (DNA): TGCAGTGCTATGACTAGCGGAGAGACCCAGTACTTC. This translates into CSAMTSGETQYF.

J is TRBJ1-5 and V is TRBV7-2; no reliable D call. In germline, CDR1 is SGHTA, CDR2 FQGNSA. The CDR3 is 15 residues long. V gave up 5 bases and J gave up 4 bases, with 15 bases separating them. The CDR3 loop reads CASSLSVLRNQPQHF. The CDR3 DNA reads as TGTGCCAGCAGCCTTTCAGTGCTACGGAATCAGCCCCAGCATTTT.

This clonotype was seen a handful of times. The rearrangement uses TRBV20-1 and TRBJ2-4; tentatively, D is TRBD1 (6 bases). V lost 5 bases to trimming and J lost 3 bases, with 17 bases between them. The CDR3 is 15 residues long. Germline CDR1 and CDR2: DFQATT and SNEGSKA (reference sequence). In DNA, the CDR3 is TGCAGTGCTGAAGGTGGGGGCGCAGGCAAAAACATTCAGTACTTC. It encodes CSAEGGGAGKNIQYF.